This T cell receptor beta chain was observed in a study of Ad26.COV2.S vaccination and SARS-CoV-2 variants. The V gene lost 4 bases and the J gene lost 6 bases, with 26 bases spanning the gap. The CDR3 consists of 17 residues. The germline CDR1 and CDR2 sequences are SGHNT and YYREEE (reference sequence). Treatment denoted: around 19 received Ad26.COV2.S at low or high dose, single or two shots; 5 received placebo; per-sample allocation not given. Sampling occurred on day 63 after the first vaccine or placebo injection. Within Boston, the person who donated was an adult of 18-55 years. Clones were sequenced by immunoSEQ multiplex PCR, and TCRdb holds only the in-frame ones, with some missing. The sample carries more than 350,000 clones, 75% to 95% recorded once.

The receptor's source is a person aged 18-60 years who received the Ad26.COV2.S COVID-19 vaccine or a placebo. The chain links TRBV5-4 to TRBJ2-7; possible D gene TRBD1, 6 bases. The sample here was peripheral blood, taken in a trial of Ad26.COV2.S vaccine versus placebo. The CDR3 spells CASSRVTPFQGIVEQYF. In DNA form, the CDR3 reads TGTGCCAGCAGCCGCGTCACCCCCTTCCAGGGGATAGTCGAGCAGTACTTC.